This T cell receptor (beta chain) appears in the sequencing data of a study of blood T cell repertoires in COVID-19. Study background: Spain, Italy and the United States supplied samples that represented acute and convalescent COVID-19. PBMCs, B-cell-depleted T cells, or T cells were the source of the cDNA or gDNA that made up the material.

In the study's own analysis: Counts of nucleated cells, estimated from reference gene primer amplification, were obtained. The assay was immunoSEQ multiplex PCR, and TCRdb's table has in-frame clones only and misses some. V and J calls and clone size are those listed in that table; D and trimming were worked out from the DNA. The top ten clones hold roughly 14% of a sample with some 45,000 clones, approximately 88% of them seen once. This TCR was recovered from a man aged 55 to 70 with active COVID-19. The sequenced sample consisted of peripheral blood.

The DNA of the CDR3 is TGCGCCAGCAGCGTTTTCCGGGGCAACGTAGCGGGAGCGAGTAGGTACGAGCAGTACTTC. Translation gives CASSVFRGNVAGASRYEQYF. The chain joins TRBV5-1 to TRBJ2-7; TRBD2 agrees at 9 bases. The CDR3 consists of 20 residues. Looked up from germline, CDR1 is SGHRS and CDR2 is YFSETQ. Trimming cost V 4 bases and J 4 bases; bases outside gene matches: 24.